Below, one T cell receptor (beta chain) is given with its context. Its binding antigen is unknown. No qualities accompany the bases; no much larger clone lies one base away. The cohort consisted of approximately 690 healthy bone marrow donors. Cohort members were all nominally healthy when sampled, although unrecorded immune exposures were likely present. The donor was CMV seropositive and belonged to the group of more than 250 seropositive cohort members. Each donor provided a peripheral blood sample, and peripheral blood mononuclear cells were used for TCR beta sequencing. Genomic DNA extraction from the blood cell samples was performed with the Qiagen DNeasy Blood Extraction Kit. The data were taken from a study of cytomegalovirus exposure and HLA in healthy donors (dated by TCRdb to about 2017). About the full investigation: In an earlier analysis of 450 to 750 of the donors, under 300 Gb of sequence data and just under 120 million unique TCR beta sequences from 180 million or so T cells were reported. Roughly 320 gigabases of sequencing data and around 80 million unique TCR sequences made up an early release that covered 500 to 700 HLA-typed donors. The genetic ancestry cluster associated with self-reported Caucasian donors included around 76% of the 398 genotyped donors. The aim of the study was to test whether cataloging public T cell receptors could identify signatures of past pathogen exposure. The study used immunosequencing to profile the T cell repertoires of more than 650 subjects and linked those repertoires to cytomegalovirus serostatus. A separate validation cohort of over a hundred different subjects was used in addition to the roughly 720-subject first cohort. To predict cytomegalovirus infection status, the study brought together high-throughput TCR immunosequencing, statistical association of individual TCRs with disease status, and machine learning. To study patterns of TCR occurrence, a later analysis re-analyzed previously published TCR beta repertoires from 666 donors and added high-resolution HLA genotyping. The later analysis used no new phenotypic data to find candidate immune exposures, relying instead on TCR beta sequences and their occurrence across donors. In an earlier analysis of 587 of the donors, high-throughput TCR beta sequencing was used to judge whether each TCR beta V gene segment behaved as functional or pseudogenic. Alongside the repertoire data, information on donor age, sex, ethnicity and CMV serostatus was compiled. A later genetic analysis used genome-wide SNP genotypes for about 55% of the 666 donors, treating that subset as a discovery cohort. Every repertoire in the discovery cohort had been generated on one and the same sequencing platform. Class I and class II HLA loci were covered by the typing at four-digit resolution. The number of donors typed differed by locus, with roughly 629-640 for A, B, C, DRB1 and DQB1, roughly 550 for DQA1, 600 to 610 for DPA1, and around 430 for DPB1. Four or five DR-DQ haplotypes were handled as single units for association and clustering because linkage in the cohort was strong. Among roughly 370 genotyped donors of the cohort, an average of about 240,000 unique TCR beta nucleotide sequences were sequenced per donor, about a sixth of them non-productive.

Preparation of the library involved the immunoSEQ multiplex PCR assay. The multiplex PCR relied on a mix of 60 forward primers for TCR Vbeta segments and 13 reverse primers for TCR Jbeta segments. The CDR3 region of rearranged TCR beta genes was amplified from genomic DNA with a multiplex PCR assay. The Illumina HiSeq System was used to sequence the amplified TCR beta libraries as 87-base-pair reads. The original methods were these. Across the 666 repertoires, a later analysis counted 60 million to 90 million unique TCR beta chains, 8.5 million to 12 million of which were shared by at least two donors. A nearest-neighbor algorithm error-corrected the raw reads and collapsed the reads into unique sequences, merging closely related sequences to remove PCR and sequencing errors. CDR3 sequences were aligned to IMGT reference sequences to assign V, D and J gene segments. For a sequence to be retained, a match of at least six nucleotides to both a V gene segment and a J gene segment was required. A rearrangement counted as productive if the CDR3 had no stop codons and remained in frame with V and J, and every other rearrangement counted as non-productive. Following IMGT convention, CDR3 was defined as the stretch from the second conserved V-encoded cysteine up to the conserved J-encoded phenylalanine. In an earlier analysis of around 570 of the donors, sequences lacking an unambiguous match to a single V gene segment were excluded. In an earlier analysis of 450 to 700 of the donors, V segments were called functional above 56.7% productive rearrangements and were called segregating when the between-donor standard deviation exceeded 5%. A statistical classification framework was built for diagnosing cytomegalovirus status from the catalog of TCR beta chain sequences. In a later analysis, TCR nucleotide sequences were compared against IMGT/GENE-DB human TR gene sequences so that V and J genes could be assigned. In a later analysis, CDR3 sequences and most-parsimonious VDJ recombination scenarios were assigned using the TCRdist pipeline. In a later analysis, every TCR beta chain was defined by the combination of its CDR3 amino acid sequence and its V-gene family, and reads without a unique V-gene family were dropped. A later analysis removed 500 to 600 highly shared, low-generation-probability nucleotide sequences to deal with suspected cross-contamination and a sequencing artifact. In a later analysis, a clonal expansion index for each public chain was calculated from normalized within-repertoire ranks of inferred template counts. In a later analysis, generation probabilities were computed with a VDJ recombination model fitted to out-of-frame rearrangements, and the resulting probabilities were checked against IGoR. In a later analysis, hypergeometric tests were used to score TCR-TCR, TCR-HLA and TCR-CMV co-occurrence, with a repertoire-size bias correction applied to TCR pairs. To estimate false discovery rates, a later analysis permuted the HLA or CMV assignments 20 times. In a later analysis, co-occurring TCRs were grouped using DBSCAN, and TCRdist sequence similarity was added for clustering within HLA-allele-positive subsets. Repertoires with fewer than 30,000 or more than 120,000 public chains were left out of co-occurrence clustering, as were about five repertoires with anomalous nucleotide sharing. TCRdb stores this immuneACCESS table with in-frame sequences only. Part of the clones is absent; in the studies checked, under half of the shortfall reflects unresolved V genes, and no reason is known for the rest. That table gives V, J and clone size, and the DNA gave D and trimming. The sample table records 85,000 to 130,000 clones; roughly 70% of these occur just once. Of the sample, approximately 4.8% is held by the ten largest clones.

Overall study outcomes, separate from this receptor: Presence/absence analyses assumed roughly uniform sequencing depth across donors, an assumption that may not hold. V-gene and J-gene trimming of TCR beta chains was associated with a missense DCLRE1C variant in a later genetic analysis, and the association was replicated in an independent cohort. For the cohort, immune exposure information was limited to CMV serostatus. In both the original and validation cohorts, the classifier was reported to diagnose cytomegalovirus status with high specificity and sensitivity. The 87-base-pair reads could not distinguish some IMGT-functional V segments, including TRBV6-2 and TRBV6-3, so those segments were excluded. Most TCR sequences were seen in very few donors, while some public TCRs were found in many individuals. A few of the identified cytomegalovirus-associated TCR beta chains were confirmed in vitro to be specific for cytomegalovirus antigens. The authors suggested that the approach could potentially be extended to other disease states and immunological phenotypes. A later analysis found that TCR association rates varied across HLA loci, with DRB1 alleles showing the most associated TCRs and HLA-C alleles the fewest. A group of highly shared sequence variants was considered likely to be a technical artifact of the sequencing pipeline. Because HLA typing was missing for some donors at each locus, association tests included only the typed subset. In a later analysis, most CMV-associated TCR beta chains were found to appear HLA-restricted, with HLA associations seemingly driven largely by CMV exposure. Linkage disequilibrium might explain the correlated functional status among segregating V segments, but an unknown experimental factor could not be ruled out. According to a later genetic analysis, donors in an Asian-associated ancestry cluster had fewer N-insertions in productive TCRs than the approximately 690-donor mean. In the study, about 150 TCR beta chains were listed as associated with cytomegalovirus. In a later analysis, 15,000 to 20,000 TCR beta sequences were associated with specific HLA alleles at a false discovery rate of 0.05. In an earlier analysis of about 600 of the donors, most TCR beta V segments appeared in productive rearrangements about 90% or about 30% of the time, broadly matching IMGT annotations. Compared with equally common non-associated chains, HLA-associated TCR beta chains in a later analysis were more clonally expanded and had lower generation probabilities. Strong co-occurrence of HLA alleles, especially DR and DQ, made assigning TCR associations to individual alleles difficult. A further reported finding was that TCR beta sequences accurately predicted the HLA-A and HLA-B alleles for most subjects in the first cohort. A later analysis reported that several top co-occurrence clusters appeared linked to parvovirus B19, influenza, CMV and Epstein-Barr virus. Because counts were too low, more than 15 rarely observed V segments, including chromosome 9 orphons, were left out of the earlier analysis of several hundred of the donors. The cohort was sequenced for TCR beta chains only, and without alpha or paired-chain data the features that could be detected were limited.

From the cysteine up to the phenylalanine, the CDR3 has a length of 15 residues. The retained sequence is limited to the CDR3, 45 bases, with the frame set at the first base. V lost 5 bases and J lost 2 bases; the stretch between them is 14 bases long. According to the germline V gene, CDR1 reads SNHLY and CDR2 reads FYNNEI. Material: PBMCs. This TCR derives from a woman aged 18-29 years in good health and CMV-seropositive. Recombination linked TRBV2 to TRBJ2-3; a tentative D match to TRBD1 spans 6 bases. The DNA sequence reads TGTGCCAGCAGTCCCGGACAGCTGGACACAGATACGCAGTATTTT. This yields the protein CASSPGQLDTDTQYF.